This T cell receptor (beta chain) was profiled in a study of blood T cell repertoires in COVID-19. Across the study: The United States, Italy and Spain provided the acute and convalescent COVID-19 samples. Sources were T cells, B-cell-depleted T cells, or PBMCs; the material itself was cDNA or gDNA.

Original methodology: Using reference gene primer amplification, nucleated cell counts were estimated. Sequenced by immunoSEQ multiplex PCR; TCRdb stores in-frame clones only, minus some. That table is the source of V, J and clone size, and D and trimming were worked out from the DNA. The sample lists tens of thousands of clones; around 80% were seen once. This clone was observed at least ten times. Deletions cut 1 base from V and 12 bases from J, with 12 bases between. CDR3 length: 12 amino acids. Germline loops: CDR1 SEHNR, CDR2 FQNEAQ (reference sequence). The chain uses TRBV7-9 and TRBJ1-1, with D possibly TRBD1 on 5 matching bases. Sequenced input: peripheral blood. The receptor's source is a man aged 55-75 years with acute or convalescent COVID-19. The CDR3 here is CASSLESGWTFF. CDR3 coding DNA: TGTGCCAGCAGCTTAGAGTCAGGGTGGACTTTCTTT.